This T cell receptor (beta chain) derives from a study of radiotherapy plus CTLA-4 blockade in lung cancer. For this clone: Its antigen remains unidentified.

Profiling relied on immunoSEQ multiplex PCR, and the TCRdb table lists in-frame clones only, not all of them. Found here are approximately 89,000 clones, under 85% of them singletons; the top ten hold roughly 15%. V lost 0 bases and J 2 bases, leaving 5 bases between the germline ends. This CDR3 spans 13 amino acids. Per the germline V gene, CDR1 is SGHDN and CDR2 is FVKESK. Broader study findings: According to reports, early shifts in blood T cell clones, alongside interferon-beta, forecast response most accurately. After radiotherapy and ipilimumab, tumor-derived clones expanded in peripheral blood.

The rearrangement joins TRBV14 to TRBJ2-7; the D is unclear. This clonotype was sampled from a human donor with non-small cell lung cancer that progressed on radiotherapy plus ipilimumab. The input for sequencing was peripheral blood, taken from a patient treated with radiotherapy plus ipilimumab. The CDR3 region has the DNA TGTGCCAGCAGCCAAGACAGGACCTACGAGCAGTACTTC. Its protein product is CASSQDRTYEQYF.